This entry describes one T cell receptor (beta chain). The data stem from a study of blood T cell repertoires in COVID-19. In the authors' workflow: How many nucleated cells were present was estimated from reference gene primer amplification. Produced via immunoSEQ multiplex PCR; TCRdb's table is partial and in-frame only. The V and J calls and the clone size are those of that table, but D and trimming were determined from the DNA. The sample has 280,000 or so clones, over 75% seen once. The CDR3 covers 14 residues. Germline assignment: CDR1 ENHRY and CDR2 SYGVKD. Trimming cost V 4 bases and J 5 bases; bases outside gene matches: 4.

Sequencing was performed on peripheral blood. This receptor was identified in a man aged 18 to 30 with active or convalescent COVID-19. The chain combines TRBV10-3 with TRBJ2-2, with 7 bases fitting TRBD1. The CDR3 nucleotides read TGTGCCATCAGTGGACAGGGAAGGACCGGGGAGCTGTTTTTT. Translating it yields CAISGQGRTGELFF.